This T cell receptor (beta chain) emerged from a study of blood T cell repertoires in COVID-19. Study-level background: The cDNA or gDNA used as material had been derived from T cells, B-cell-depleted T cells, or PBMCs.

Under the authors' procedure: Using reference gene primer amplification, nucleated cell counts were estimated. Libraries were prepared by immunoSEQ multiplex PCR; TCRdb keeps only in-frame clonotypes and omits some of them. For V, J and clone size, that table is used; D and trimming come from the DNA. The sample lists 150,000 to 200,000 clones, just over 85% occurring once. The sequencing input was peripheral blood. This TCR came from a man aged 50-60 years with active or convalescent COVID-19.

The CDR3, as DNA: TGTGCCAGTACAAAATTAATCGGGAGCCAAGAGACCCAGTACTTC. Amino acid sequence: CASTKLIGSQETQYF. V usage is TRBV19 and J usage is TRBJ2-5; TRBD2 might be the D (6 bases). The germline V and J ends were trimmed by 7 bases and 1 base, with 16 bases remaining between them. In germline, CDR1 is LNHDA, CDR2 SQIVND (reference sequence). This CDR3 region has 15 residues. Full variable domain (outside the CDR3, taken from reference TRBV19 and TRBJ2-5): DGGITQSPKYLFRKEGQNVTLSCEQNLNHDAMYWYRQDPGQGLRLIYYSQIVNDFQKGDIAEGYSVSREKKESFPLTVTSAQKNPTAFYLCASTKLIGSQETQYFGPGTRLLVL.